These 10 T cell receptor beta chains came from one sample sequenced in a study of blood T cell repertoires in COVID-19. TCRdb keeps only in-frame clones here, not all; method: immunoSEQ multiplex PCR. The table records about 180,000 clones, 80% to 90% of them present only once. The source material was peripheral blood. These receptors all stem from a woman of 80 years or more with COVID-19, enrolled during active disease.

The chain links TRBV6-5 to TRBJ1-2; TRBD1 might be the D (5 bases). The CDR3 extends over 13 amino acids. The V gene lost 6 bases and the J gene lost 3 bases, with 11 bases spanning the gap. Germline CDR1 MNHEY, CDR2 SVGAGI. CDR3 sequence (DNA): TGTGCCAGCAGCCTCAGGGAAGACTATGGCTACACCTTC. This gives the protein CASSLREDYGYTF.

The chain employs TRBV10-3 and TRBJ2-2; weak D call: TRBD1 (6 bases). The CDR3 contains 17 residues. Trimming took off 4 bases at V and 2 bases at J, with 17 bases between the two ends. The germline gives CDR1 ENHRY, CDR2 SYGVKD. The CDR3 DNA reads TGTGCCATCAGTGCCCATCTTTCGGGGACAAACACCGGGGAGCTGTTTTTT. Protein product: CAISAHLSGTNTGELFF.

The rearrangement uses TRBV2 and TRBJ2-1, with D possibly matching TRBD1 (6 bases). V was trimmed by 7 bases and J by 7 bases, leaving 17 bases between them. The CDR3 loop spans 14 amino acids. Germline values: CDR1 SNHLY, CDR2 FYNNEI. The CDR3 reads CASNMGAVRNEQFF. CDR3 nucleotides: TGTGCCAGCAATATGGGGGCCGTGAGGAATGAGCAGTTCTTC.

J is TRBJ1-2 and V is TRBV7-8; D not resolved. CDR1 and CDR2 from the germline V gene are SGHVS and FQNEAQ. The CDR3 runs to 12 residues. Deletions cut 3 bases from V and 4 bases from J, with 6 bases between. CDR3 bases: TGTGCCAGCAGCTTCGGACTCTATGGCTACACCTTC. It yields the protein CASSFGLYGYTF.

The V and J genes are TRBV5-5 and TRBJ2-2; D is unclear. Per germline, CDR1 SGHKS and CDR2 YYEKEE (reference sequence). This CDR3 is 14 amino acids long. Trimming removed 2 bases from V and 4 bases from J, with 9 bases in between. DNA for the CDR3: TGTGCCAGCAGCTTTTCTCTTTCCACCGGGGAGCTGTTTTTT. This codes for CASSFSLSTGELFF.

The chain links TRBV5-1 to TRBJ2-6, with TRBD1 as a possible D gene (7 bases). Trimming stripped 5 bases from V and 3 bases from J, with 21 bases between. CDR1 is SGHRS and CDR2 is YFSETQ in the germline V gene. This CDR3 is built from 18 residues. The CDR3 reads CASRGLTGDISGANVLTF. CDR3 DNA sequence: TGCGCCAGCAGGGGACTTACAGGGGATATCAGTGGGGCCAACGTCCTGACTTTC. Full variable domain (missing parts from reference TRBV5-1 and TRBJ2-6): KAGVTQTPRYLIKTRGQQVTLSCSPISGHRSVSWYQQTPGQGLQFLFEYFSETQRNKGNFPGRFSGRQFSNSRSEMNVSTLELGDSALYLCASRGLTGDISGANVLTFGAGSRLTVL.

The J gene is TRBJ2-2, the V gene TRBV2; weak D call: TRBD1 (6 bases). The CDR3 is made up of 13 amino acids. Germline CDR1 SNHLY, CDR2 FYNNEI. Trimming took off 6 bases at V and 8 bases at J, with 13 bases between the two ends. The CDR3 DNA reads TGTGCCAGCAGGGCAGGGGTCGGGGGGGAGCTGTTTTTT. Its protein product is CASRAGVGGELFF.

This chain uses TRBV5-8 with TRBJ2-5; perhaps TRBD2 as D (6 bases). The CDR3 totals 15 residues. V lost 3 bases, J lost 5 bases, and 17 bases lay in between. Germline-derived CDR1 and CDR2 are SGHTS and YDEGEE. CDR3 residues: CASSWGGTPGETQYF. For the CDR3, the DNA is TGTGCCAGCAGCTGGGGCGGGACTCCGGGGGAGACCCAGTACTTC.

Turning to this clone: Other nucleotide sequences from this sample produce the same CDR3. The J gene is TRBJ2-7, the V gene TRBV5-1, with 10 bases identical to TRBD1. This CDR3 region has 14 residues. The V gene's germline CDR1 is SGHRS and CDR2 YFSETQ. With V trimmed by 0 bases and J by 3 bases, 0 bases remained unmatched. The CDR3, as DNA: TGCGCCAGCAGCTTGGGGACAGGGGGCTACGAGCAGTACTTC. Its protein product is CASSLGTGGYEQYF.

This chain links TRBV9 with TRBJ2-1, with TRBD2 matching 11 bases. V shed 4 bases and J 4 bases; nucleotides not matched to a gene: 4. The CDR3 extends over 15 amino acids. Germline assignment: CDR1 SGDLS and CDR2 YYNGEE. The CDR3 DNA reads as TGTGCCAGCAGCCAGACTAGCGGGACTTACAATGAGCAGTTCTTC. Amino acid sequence: CASSQTSGTYNEQFF. The whole variable domain, remainder taken from reference TRBV9 and TRBJ2-1, is DSGVTQTPKHLITATGQRVTLRCSPRSGDLSVYWYQQSLDQGLQFLIQYYNGEERAKGNILERFSAQQFPDLHSELNLSSLELGDSALYFCASSQTSGTYNEQFFGPGTRLTVL.